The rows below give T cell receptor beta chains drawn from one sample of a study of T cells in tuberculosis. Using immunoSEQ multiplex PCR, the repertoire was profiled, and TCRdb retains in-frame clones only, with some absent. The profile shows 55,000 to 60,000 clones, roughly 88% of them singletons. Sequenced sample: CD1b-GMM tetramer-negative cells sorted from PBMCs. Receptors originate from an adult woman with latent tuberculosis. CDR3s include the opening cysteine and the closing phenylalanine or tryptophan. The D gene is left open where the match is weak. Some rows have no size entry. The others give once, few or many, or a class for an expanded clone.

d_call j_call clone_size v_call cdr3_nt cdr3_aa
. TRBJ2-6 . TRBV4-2 TGTGCCAGCAGCCGCCCGGTCCAGGGCTCTGGGGCCAACGTCCTGACTTTC CASSRPVQGSGANVLTF
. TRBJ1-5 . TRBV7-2 TGTGCCAGCAGCTTAGTTTCGGTTGGGGCAGGGGTGCAGCCCCAGCATTTT CASSLVSVGAGVQPQHF
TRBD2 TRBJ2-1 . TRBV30 TGTGCCTGGAGCGCCGGGACTAGCGGGAGGAATGAGCAGTTCTTC CAWSAGTSGRNEQFF
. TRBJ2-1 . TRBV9 TGTGCCAGCAGCGTGGGGACAAACAATGAGCAGTTCTTC CASSVGTNNEQFF
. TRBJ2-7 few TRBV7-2 TGTGCCAGCAGCTTAGGAACTTTCCAGGGTGGCGAGCAGTACTTC CASSLGTFQGGEQYF
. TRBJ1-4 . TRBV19 TGTGCCAGTCATAGCCCTCACAGGGCTGGTGAAAAACTGTTTTTT CASHSPHRAGEKLFF
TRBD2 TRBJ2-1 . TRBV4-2 TGTGCCAGCAGCCAAGCCCCCCTAGCGGGAGGCCACAATGAGCAGTTCTTC CASSQAPLAGGHNEQFF
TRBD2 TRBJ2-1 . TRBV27 TGTGCCAGCAGAGGGGAGGGGAGCCCGGCCAGGGAGCAGTTCTTC CASRGEGSPAREQFF
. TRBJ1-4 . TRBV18 TGTGCCAGCTCACCAACAGGGACTAATGAAAAACTGTTTTTT CASSPTGTNEKLFF
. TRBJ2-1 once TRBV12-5 TGTGCTAGTGGTTTGGTAATAACCGCGGGACAGTCCTACAATGAGCAGTTCTTC CASGLVITAGQSYNEQFF
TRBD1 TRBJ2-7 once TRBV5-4 TGTGCCAGCAGCTGGGACAGATACGAGCAGTACTTC CASSWDRYEQYF
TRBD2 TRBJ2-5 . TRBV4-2 TGTGCCAGCAGCCAAGGTAGCGGGGACCAAGAGACCCAGTACTTC CASSQGSGDQETQYF
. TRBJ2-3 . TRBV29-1 TGCAGCGTCTCAGGGGACCCCCCAGATACGCAGTATTTT CSVSGDPPDTQYF
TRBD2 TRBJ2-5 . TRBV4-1 TGCGCCAGCAGCCAAGAGGGCACTAGCGGCGAGACCCAGTACTTC CASSQEGTSGETQYF
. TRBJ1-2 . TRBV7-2 TGTGCCAGCAGCTCGACAGGCGGCTTCTATGGCTACACCTTC CASSSTGGFYGYTF
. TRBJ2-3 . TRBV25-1 TGTGCCAGCAGTGACCCAGGGGGCACAGATACGCAGTATTTT CASSDPGGTDTQYF
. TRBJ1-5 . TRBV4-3 TGCGCCAGCAGCCCGGGACACTGGGGCGATCAGCCCCAGCATTTT CASSPGHWGDQPQHF
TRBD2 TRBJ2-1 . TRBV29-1 TGCAGCGGACGAGCGGGAGGACCCTACAATGAGCAGTTCTTC CSGRAGGPYNEQFF